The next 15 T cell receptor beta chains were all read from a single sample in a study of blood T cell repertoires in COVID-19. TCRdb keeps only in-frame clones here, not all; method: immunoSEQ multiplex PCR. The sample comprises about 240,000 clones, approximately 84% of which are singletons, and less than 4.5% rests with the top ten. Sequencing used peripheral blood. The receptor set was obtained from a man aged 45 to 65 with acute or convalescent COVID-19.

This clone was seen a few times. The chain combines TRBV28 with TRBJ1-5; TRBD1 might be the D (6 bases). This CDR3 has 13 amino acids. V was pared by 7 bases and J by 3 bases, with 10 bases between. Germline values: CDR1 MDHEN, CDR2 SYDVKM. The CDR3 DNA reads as TGTGCCAGCAACCCAGGGGACAATCAGCCCCAGCATTTT. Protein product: CASNPGDNQPQHF. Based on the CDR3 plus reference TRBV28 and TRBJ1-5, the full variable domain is DVKVTQSSRYLVKRTGEKVFLECVQDMDHENMFWYRQDPGLGLRLIYFSYDVKMKEKGDIPEGYSVSREKKERFSLILESASTNQTSMYLCASNPGDNQPQHFGDGTRLSIL.

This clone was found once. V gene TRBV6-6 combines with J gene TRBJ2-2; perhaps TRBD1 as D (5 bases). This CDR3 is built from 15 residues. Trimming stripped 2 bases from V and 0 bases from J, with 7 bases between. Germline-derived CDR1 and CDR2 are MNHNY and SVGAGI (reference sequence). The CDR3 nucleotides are TGTGCCAGCAGTTACACGACAGCGAACACCGGGGAGCTGTTTTTT. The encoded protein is CASSYTTANTGELFF.

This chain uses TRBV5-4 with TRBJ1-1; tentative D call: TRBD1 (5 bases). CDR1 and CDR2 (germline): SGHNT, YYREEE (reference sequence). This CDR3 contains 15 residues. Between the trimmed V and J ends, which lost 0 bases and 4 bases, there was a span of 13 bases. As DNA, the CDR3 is TGTGCCAGCAGCTTGGGCACCGGGGGTAGCACTGAAGCTTTCTTT. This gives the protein CASSLGTGGSTEAFF.

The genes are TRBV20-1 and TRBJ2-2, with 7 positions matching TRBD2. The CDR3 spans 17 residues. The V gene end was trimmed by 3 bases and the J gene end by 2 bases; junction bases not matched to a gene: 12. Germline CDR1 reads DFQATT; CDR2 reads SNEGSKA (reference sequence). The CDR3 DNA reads TGCAGTGCTAGTGTTGGGGGAGGGCCGAGAAACACCGGGGAGCTGTTTTTT. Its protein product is CSASVGGGPRNTGELFF.

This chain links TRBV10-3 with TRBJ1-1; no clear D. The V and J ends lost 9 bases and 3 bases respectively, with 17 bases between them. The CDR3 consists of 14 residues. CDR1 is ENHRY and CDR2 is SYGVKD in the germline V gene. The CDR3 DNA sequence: TGTGCCATTCGCACGGGTGGTTTGGACACTGAAGCTTTCTTT. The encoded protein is CAIRTGGLDTEAFF.

The CDR3 region has the DNA TGTGCCAGCAGCTTGGTGACAGGGGGATCGGATGAAAAACTGTTTTTT. Protein sequence: CASSLVTGGSDEKLFF. The chain links TRBV5-8 to TRBJ1-4, with 9 positions matching TRBD1. The germline gives CDR1 SGHTS, CDR2 YDEGEE. This CDR3 contains 16 residues. V trimming: 0 bases; J trimming: 6 bases; junction bases outside the gene matches: 6.

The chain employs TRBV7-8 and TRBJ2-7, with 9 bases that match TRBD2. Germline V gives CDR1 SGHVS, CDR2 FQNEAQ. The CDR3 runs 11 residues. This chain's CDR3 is CGTSASYEQYF. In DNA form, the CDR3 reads TGTGGGACTAGCGCCTCCTACGAGCAGTACTTC.

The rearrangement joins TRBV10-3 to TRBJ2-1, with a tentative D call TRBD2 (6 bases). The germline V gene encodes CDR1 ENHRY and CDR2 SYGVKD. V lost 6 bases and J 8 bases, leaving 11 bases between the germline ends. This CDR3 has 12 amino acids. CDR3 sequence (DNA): TGTGCCATCAGGGACCGGGACTATGAGCAGTTCTTC. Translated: CAIRDRDYEQFF.

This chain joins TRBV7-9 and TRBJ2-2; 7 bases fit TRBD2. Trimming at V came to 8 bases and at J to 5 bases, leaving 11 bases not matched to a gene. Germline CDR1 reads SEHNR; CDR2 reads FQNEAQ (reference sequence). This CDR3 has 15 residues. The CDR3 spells CASSNVDSGTGELFF. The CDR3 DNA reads TGTGCCAGCTCCAACGTAGATAGCGGGACCGGGGAGCTGTTTTTT.

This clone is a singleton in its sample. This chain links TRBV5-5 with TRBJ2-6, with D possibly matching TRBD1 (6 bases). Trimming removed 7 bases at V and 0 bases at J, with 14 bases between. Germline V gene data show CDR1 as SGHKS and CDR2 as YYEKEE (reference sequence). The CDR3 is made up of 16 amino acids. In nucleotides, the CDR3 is TGTGCCAGCGGACAAAACAGGGCCTCTGGGGCCAACGTCCTGACTTTC. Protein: CASGQNRASGANVLTF. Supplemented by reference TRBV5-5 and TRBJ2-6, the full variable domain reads DAGVTQSPTHLIKTRGQQVTLRCSPISGHKSVSWYQQVLGQGPQFIFQYYEKEERGRGNFPDRFSARQFPNYSSELNVNALLLGDSALYLCASGQNRASGANVLTFGAGSRLTVL.

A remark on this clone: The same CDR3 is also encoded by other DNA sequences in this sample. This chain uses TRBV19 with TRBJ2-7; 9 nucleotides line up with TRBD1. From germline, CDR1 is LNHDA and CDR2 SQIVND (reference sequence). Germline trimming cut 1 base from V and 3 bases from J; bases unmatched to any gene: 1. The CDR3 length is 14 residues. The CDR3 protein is CASSIAGQGYEQYF. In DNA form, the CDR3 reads TGTGCCAGTAGTATAGCGGGACAGGGCTACGAGCAGTACTTC.

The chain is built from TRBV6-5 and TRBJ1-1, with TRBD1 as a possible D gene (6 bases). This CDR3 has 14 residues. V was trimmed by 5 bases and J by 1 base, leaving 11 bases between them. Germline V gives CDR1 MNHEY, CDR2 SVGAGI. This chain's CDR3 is CASSNQQGNTEAFF. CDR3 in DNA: TGTGCCAGCAGTAACCAACAGGGGAACACTGAAGCTTTCTTT.

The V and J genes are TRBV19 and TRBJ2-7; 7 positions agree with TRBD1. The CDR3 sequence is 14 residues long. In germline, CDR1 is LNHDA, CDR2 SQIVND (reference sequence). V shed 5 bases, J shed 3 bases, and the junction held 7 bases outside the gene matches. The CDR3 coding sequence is TGTGCCAGTAGTCATGACAGGGTAGGCTACGAGCAGTACTTC. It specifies CASSHDRVGYEQYF.

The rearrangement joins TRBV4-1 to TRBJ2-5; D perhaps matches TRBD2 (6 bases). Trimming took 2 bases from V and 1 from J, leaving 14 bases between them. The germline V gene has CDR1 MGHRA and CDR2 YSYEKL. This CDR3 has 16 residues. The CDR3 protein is CASSQPDVGGQETQYF. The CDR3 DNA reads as TGCGCCAGCAGCCAACCAGATGTGGGAGGCCAAGAGACCCAGTACTTC.

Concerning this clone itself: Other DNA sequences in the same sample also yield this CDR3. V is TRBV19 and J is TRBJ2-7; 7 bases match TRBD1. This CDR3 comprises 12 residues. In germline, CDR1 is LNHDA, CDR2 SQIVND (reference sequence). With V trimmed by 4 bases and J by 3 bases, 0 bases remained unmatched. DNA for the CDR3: TGTGCCAGTAGTAACAGGGGCTACGAGCAGTACTTC. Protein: CASSNRGYEQYF.